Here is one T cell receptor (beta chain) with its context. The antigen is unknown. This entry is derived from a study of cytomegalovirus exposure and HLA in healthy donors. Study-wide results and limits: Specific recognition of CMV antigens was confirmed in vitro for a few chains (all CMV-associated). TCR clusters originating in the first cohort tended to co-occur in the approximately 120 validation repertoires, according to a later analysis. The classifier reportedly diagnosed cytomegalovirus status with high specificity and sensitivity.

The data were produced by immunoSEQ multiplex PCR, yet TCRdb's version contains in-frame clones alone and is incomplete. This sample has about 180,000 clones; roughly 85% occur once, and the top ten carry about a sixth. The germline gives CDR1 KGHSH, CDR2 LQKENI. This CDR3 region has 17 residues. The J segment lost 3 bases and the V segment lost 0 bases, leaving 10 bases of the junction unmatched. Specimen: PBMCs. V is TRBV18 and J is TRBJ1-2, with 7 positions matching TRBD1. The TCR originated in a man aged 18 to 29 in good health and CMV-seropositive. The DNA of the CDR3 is TGTGCCAGCTCACCACCGTCGGGTAGGGGGCGCGACTATGGCTACACCTTC. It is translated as CASSPPSGRGRDYGYTF.